The T cell receptor (beta chain) described here comes from a study of response to subunit inactivated influenza vaccine. Broader study findings: The study's authors posited that every seasonal influenza vaccination enlists few new T cells.

A single record per CDR3 protein comes from TCRdb applying MiXCR to the RT-PCR reads. Counted here are 700,000 to 900,000 distinct CDR3 sequences, about 20% occurring once; the ten biggest clones make up roughly a tenth. Concerning this clonotype: Its antigen is unidentified.

Per the germline V gene, CDR1 is SEHNR and CDR2 is FQNEAQ (reference sequence). This CDR3 has 13 amino acids. The receptor's source is a man over 45 who received an inactivated influenza vaccine. The chain uses TRBV7-9 and TRBJ1-1; a possible D gene is TRBD1 (6 bases). The sample here was PBMCs from blood, taken more than 4 days after vaccination. The CDR3 sequence: CSSRGAGATEAFF. CDR3 coding DNA: TGTTCATCCAGGGGCGCTGGGGCTACTGAAGCTTTCTTT. The complete variable domain, with remaining parts taken from reference TRBV7-9 and TRBJ1-1, reads DTGVSQNPRHKITKRGQNVTFRCDPISEHNRLYWYRQTLGQGPEFLTYFQNEAQLEKSRLLSDRFSAERPKGSFSTLEIQRTEQGDSAMYLCSSRGAGATEAFFGQGTRLTVV.